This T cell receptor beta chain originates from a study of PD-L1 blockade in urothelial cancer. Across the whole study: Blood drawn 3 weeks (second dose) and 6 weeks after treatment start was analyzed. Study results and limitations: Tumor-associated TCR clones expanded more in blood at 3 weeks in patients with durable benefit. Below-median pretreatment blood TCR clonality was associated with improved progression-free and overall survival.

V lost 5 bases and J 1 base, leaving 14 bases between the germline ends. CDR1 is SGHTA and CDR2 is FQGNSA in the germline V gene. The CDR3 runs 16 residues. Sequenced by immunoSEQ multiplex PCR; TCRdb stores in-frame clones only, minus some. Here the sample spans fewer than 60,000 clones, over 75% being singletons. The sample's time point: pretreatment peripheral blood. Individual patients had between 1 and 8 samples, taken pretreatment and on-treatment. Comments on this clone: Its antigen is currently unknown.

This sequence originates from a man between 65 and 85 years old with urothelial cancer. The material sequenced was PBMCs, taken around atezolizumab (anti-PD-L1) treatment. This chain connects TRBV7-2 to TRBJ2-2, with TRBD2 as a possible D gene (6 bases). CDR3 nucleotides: TGTGCCAGCAGCCCCCGGACTATCATGAACACCGGGGAGCTGTTTTTT. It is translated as CASSPRTIMNTGELFF.